This passage covers 20 T cell receptor beta chains from one sample sequenced in a study of cytomegalovirus exposure and HLA in healthy donors. The data were produced by immunoSEQ multiplex PCR, yet TCRdb's version contains in-frame clones alone and is incomplete. The sample lists 250,000 to 350,000 clones; about 85% were seen once. The specimen was PBMCs. Receptor source: a woman in her twenties or thirties in good health and CMV-seropositive.

This clone was counted a single time. V is TRBV28 and J is TRBJ1-5, with 7 positions matching TRBD1. Germline values: CDR1 MDHEN, CDR2 SYDVKM. This CDR3 is 14 amino acids long. The J segment lost 6 bases and the V segment lost 5 bases, leaving 7 bases of the junction unmatched. As DNA, the CDR3 is TGTGCCAGCAGTCAAGACAGGGTAATTCAGCCCCAGCATTTT. Encoded protein: CASSQDRVIQPQHF.

The chain combines TRBV7-8 with TRBJ2-7, with TRBD2 identical over 9 bases. CDR3 length: 16 amino acids. J gave up 2 bases and V 0 bases, and 5 bases lay outside the gene matches. Germline-derived CDR1 and CDR2 are SGHVS and FQNEAQ. CDR3 sequence (DNA): TGTGCCAGCAGCTTAGCCGGGACTAGCATCACCTACGAGCAGTACTTC. It encodes CASSLAGTSITYEQYF.

This clone was recorded a few times. V is TRBV12-2 and J is TRBJ2-7. TRBV12-2 is classified as a pseudogene. This CDR3 is built from 12 residues. CDR3 nucleotides: TGTGCAAGTCGCTCCGCAAAATTTGCGCAGTACTTC. Residues: CASRSAKFAQYF.

This clone was seen only once. The CDR3 DNA is TGTGCCAGCAGTCCCTCCGGGGGGGCCTATGGCTACACCTTC. It codes for CASSPSGGAYGYTF. V is TRBV28 and J is TRBJ1-2, with a weak D call TRBD1 (6 bases). The V end was cut by 5 bases, the J end by 4 bases, with 14 bases between. Per the germline V gene, CDR1 is MDHEN and CDR2 is SYDVKM. The CDR3 runs to 14 residues.

The chain recombines TRBV28 with TRBJ2-7; 11 bases agree with TRBD1. Germline trimming cut 4 bases from V and 3 bases from J; bases unmatched to any gene: 8. The CDR3 sequence is 16 residues long. Germline-derived CDR1 and CDR2 are MDHEN and SYDVKM. The CDR3 loop is CASSYGTGGSLYEQYF. The DNA for the CDR3 is TGTGCCAGCAGTTACGGGACAGGGGGAAGCCTCTACGAGCAGTACTTC.

The chain uses TRBV6-1 and TRBJ2-2; weak D call: TRBD2 (5 bases). Germline CDR1 and CDR2: MNHNS and SASEGT. Trimming took off 2 bases at V and 4 bases at J, with 8 bases between the two ends. This CDR3 comprises 14 residues. The CDR3 coding sequence is TGTGCCAGCAGTGAAAGCGGTATCACCGGGGAGCTGTTTTTT. Translated: CASSESGITGELFF.

The V call is TRBV29-1, the J call TRBJ2-1; the D gene is possibly TRBD2 (5 bases). Germline V gene data show CDR1 as SQVTM and CDR2 as ANQGSEA. The V end was cut by 4 bases, the J end by 5 bases, with 15 bases between. The CDR3 runs to 14 residues. The CDR3, as DNA: TGCAGCGTTGCGCCGCTGCTAGCCCACAATGAGCAGTTCTTC. Amino acid sequence: CSVAPLLAHNEQFF.

V is TRBV6-5 and J is TRBJ2-1, with D perhaps TRBD2 (7 bases). CDR3 length: 14 amino acids. Per the germline V gene, CDR1 is MNHEY and CDR2 is SVGAGI. The V end was cut by 10 bases, the J end by 5 bases, with 18 bases between. The CDR3 loop is CATKGGGGNNEQFF. CDR3 coding DNA: TGTGCCACCAAAGGAGGGGGGGGAAACAATGAGCAGTTCTTC.

This clone appeared a few times. This sequence joins TRBV19 and TRBJ1-5; 7 bases are a match to TRBD1. CDR1 is LNHDA and CDR2 is SQIVND in the germline V gene (reference sequence). The junction had 6 bases not matched to a gene; V was cut back by 1 base and J by 6 bases. CDR3 size: 15 residues. In nucleotides, the CDR3 is TGTGCCAGTAGTATAGTAGAAGGGGGCGGTCAGCCCCAGCATTTT. Protein sequence: CASSIVEGGGQPQHF.

This clone is a singleton in its sample. V usage is TRBV30 and J usage is TRBJ1-1, with D perhaps TRBD1 (6 bases). Germline lookup yields CDR1 GTSNPN and CDR2 SVGIG (reference sequence). The CDR3 length is 15 residues. CDR3 region: CGCTNPTGGVTEAFF. As DNA, the CDR3 is TGTGGGTGTACAAATCCCACCGGGGGCGTCACTGAAGCTTTCTTT.

This chain joins TRBV18 and TRBJ2-2, with no clear D. Germline V gene lookup returns CDR1 KGHSH and CDR2 LQKENI. V was pared by 3 bases and J by 2 bases, with 7 bases between. The CDR3 contains 14 residues. The CDR3 reads CASSPTINTGELFF. Written as DNA, the CDR3 is TGTGCCAGCTCACCGACCATTAACACCGGGGAGCTGTTTTTT.

This rearrangement joins TRBV30 to TRBJ1-3, with D possibly being TRBD1 (5 bases). Trimming removed 2 bases from V and 0 bases from J, with 14 bases in between. Germline CDR1 GTSNPN, CDR2 SVGIG (reference sequence). CDR3 length: 16 residues. The CDR3 DNA sequence: TGTGCCTGGAGTTACCGAGGGGTCTTCTCTGGAAACACCATATATTTT. Residues: CAWSYRGVFSGNTIYF.

V is TRBV9 and J is TRBJ2-2; D remains ambiguous. Germline V gene data show CDR1 as SGDLS and CDR2 as YYNGEE. V dropped 2 bases and J dropped 1 base, with 9 bases sitting between them. CDR3 size: 15 residues. CDR3 amino acids: CASSVTQGNTGELFF. CDR3 in DNA: TGTGCCAGCAGCGTGACCCAAGGGAACACCGGGGAGCTGTTTTTT. The entire variable domain, with the rest obtained from reference TRBV9 and TRBJ2-2, is as follows: DSGVTQTPKHLITATGQRVTLRCSPRSGDLSVYWYQQSLDQGLQFLIQYYNGEERAKGNILERFSAQQFPDLHSELNLSSLELGDSALYFCASSVTQGNTGELFFGEGSRLTVL.

In its sample, this clone was seen once. The chain is built from TRBV5-1 and TRBJ2-1; 7 nucleotides match TRBD2. The trim removed 0 bases at V and 3 bases at J, leaving 9 bases unmatched. The CDR3 consists of 17 residues. Germline CDR1 and CDR2: SGHRS and YFSETQ. DNA for the CDR3: TGCGCCAGCAGCTTGGGTCCCGGGAGGACCGTCTACAATGAGCAGTTCTTC. This sequence encodes CASSLGPGRTVYNEQFF.

The rearrangement joins TRBV2 to TRBJ2-7; 7 bases are a match to TRBD1. The CDR3 covers 13 residues. V shed 7 bases, J shed 4 bases, and the junction held 7 bases outside the gene matches. CDR1 is SNHLY, CDR2 FYNNEI, per germline. CDR3 sequence reads: CASNTGVSYEQYF. The CDR3 DNA reads as TGTGCCAGCAATACAGGGGTGAGTTACGAGCAGTACTTC.

This clone was observed a single time. This sequence joins TRBV9 and TRBJ1-1; D is unclear. Trimming stripped 0 bases from V and 4 bases from J, with 10 bases between. CDR1 and CDR2 (germline): SGDLS, YYNGEE. This CDR3 contains 14 residues. CDR3 sequence: CASSVGPPPTEAFF. The CDR3, as DNA: TGTGCCAGCAGCGTAGGCCCCCCTCCCACTGAAGCTTTCTTT.

This clone has only a few counts. The chain recombines TRBV6-7 with TRBJ1-1, with D maybe TRBD1 (6 bases). TRBV6-7 is an ORF for which the function is uncertain. Trimming cost V 8 bases and J 1 base, with 11 bases left between them. The CDR3 has 13 amino acids. This chain's CDR3 is CASVGHPNTEAFF. For the CDR3, the DNA is TGTGCCAGCGTGGGACACCCGAACACTGAAGCTTTCTTT.

J is TRBJ2-7 and V is TRBV7-9; possible D gene TRBD2, 6 bases. The CDR3 covers 15 residues. Trimming removed 5 bases at V and 1 base at J, with 15 bases between. Germline lookup yields CDR1 SEHNR and CDR2 FQNEAQ (reference sequence). The CDR3 spells CASSPRPSESYEQYF. The CDR3 bases are TGTGCCAGCAGCCCCAGGCCTAGCGAATCCTACGAGCAGTACTTC. The full variable domain, its missing parts supplied by reference TRBV7-9 and TRBJ2-7, is DTGVSQNPRHKITKRGQNVTFRCDPISEHNRLYWYRQTLGQGPEFLTYFQNEAQLEKSRLLSDRFSAERPKGSFSTLEIQRTEQGDSAMYLCASSPRPSESYEQYFGPGTRLTVT.

V and J are TRBV7-9 and TRBJ2-7, with D hard to call. The CDR3 is 12 residues long. CDR1 and CDR2 from the germline V gene are SEHNR and FQNEAQ (reference sequence). V was pared by 0 bases and J by 10 bases, with 10 bases between. In DNA, the CDR3 is TGTGCCAGCAGCTTAGCGCCGTTAGCCCAGTACTTC. It yields the protein CASSLAPLAQYF.

This clone was recorded a few times. The chain combines TRBV6-1 with TRBJ2-7, with 8 bases fitting TRBD2. Germline loops: CDR1 MNHNS, CDR2 SASEGT. The CDR3 spans 14 residues. Germline trimming cut 9 bases from V and 3 bases from J; bases unmatched to any gene: 10. In DNA, the CDR3 is TGTGCCAGTATTGGTGAGCGGGGGAGCTACGAGCAGTACTTC. Protein product: CASIGERGSYEQYF.